This T cell receptor beta chain derives from a study of HIV-infected patients and healthy controls. MiXCR, run by TCRdb on the 5' RACE reads, gives a single entry per CDR3 protein. Of tens of thousands of distinct CDR3 sequences in the sample, 15% to 20% are singletons; the top ten hold 5.5% to 6%. The CDR3 has 14 amino acids. Deletions cut 6 bases from V and 2 bases from J, with 15 bases between. The V gene's germline CDR1 is SGHDT and CDR2 YYEEEE. This clonotype has just a few counts. The TCR was taken from a human donor in good health. The sample was CD4+ T cells from blood. V is TRBV5-6 and J is TRBJ2-7; TRBD1 might be the D (6 bases). This CDR3 reads CASKLRPGAYEQYF. The CDR3 DNA sequence: TGTGCCAGCAAACTACGCCCAGGGGCCTACGAGCAGTACTTC.